A single sample is the source of the 10 T cell receptor beta chains below, sequenced in a study of blood T cell repertoires in COVID-19. Some clones are missing from TCRdb's copy, which holds only in-frame ones; the method was immunoSEQ multiplex PCR. The table has about 130,000 clones, under 95% seen once. Sequencing was done on a sample of peripheral blood. These receptors originate from a man aged 45-65 years with active COVID-19.

V usage is TRBV2 and J usage is TRBJ2-7, with D possibly TRBD2 on 5 matching bases. Trimming left V 6 bases short and J 11 bases short, with 26 bases between. Per germline, CDR1 SNHLY and CDR2 FYNNEI. This CDR3 contains 15 residues. The CDR3 loop is CASSLHKTPTSGKYF. Here the CDR3 DNA reads TGTGCCAGCAGCCTCCACAAGACACCTACCTCCGGGAAGTACTTC.

This clone was seen a single time. The chain has TRBV4-2 and TRBJ1-2; the match to TRBD1 covers 7 bases. V lost 4 bases to trimming and J lost 3 bases; unmatched junction nucleotides: 20. There are 19 residues in the CDR3. CDR1 LGHNA and CDR2 YNFKEQ come from the germline V gene. The CDR3, as DNA: TGTGCCAGCAGCCGGTCCACCCTCGGCAGGGGGGATCTTCACTATGGCTACACCTTC. It encodes CASSRSTLGRGDLHYGYTF.

The chain carries TRBV11-3 and TRBJ1-6; no reliable D call. This CDR3 is built from 14 residues. V shed 1 base and J shed 9 bases, with 10 bases lying between them. Looked up from germline, CDR1 is SGHNT and CDR2 is YENEEA. CDR3 protein: CASSLGQSGSPLHF. In DNA, the CDR3 is TGTGCCAGCAGCTTAGGCCAATCGGGTTCACCCCTCCACTTT.

The rearrangement joins TRBV3-1 (or the pseudogene TRBV3-2) to TRBJ2-3, with 7 bases aligning to TRBD1. With V trimmed by 3 bases and J by 2 bases, 8 bases remained unmatched. Germline-derived CDR1 and CDR2 are LGHDT and YNNKEL (reference sequence). The CDR3 has 16 residues. CDR3 sequence: CASSHAGTADTDTQYF. The CDR3, as DNA: TGTGCCAGCAGCCACGCCGGGACAGCAGACACAGATACGCAGTATTTT.

The chain combines TRBV19 with TRBJ2-2; TRBD2 agrees at 7 bases. Germline-derived CDR1 and CDR2 are LNHDA and SQIVND (reference sequence). The CDR3 has 16 amino acids. V shed 5 bases, J shed 4 bases, and the junction held 10 bases outside the gene matches. CDR3 nucleotide sequence: TGTGCCAGTAGTCCGTGGACTAGTGCGGTCACCGGGGAGCTGTTTTTT. This encodes CASSPWTSAVTGELFF. Complete variable domain (other parts from reference TRBV19 and TRBJ2-2): DGGITQSPKYLFRKEGQNVTLSCEQNLNHDAMYWYRQDPGQGLRLIYYSQIVNDFQKGDIAEGYSVSREKKESFPLTVTSAQKNPTAFYLCASSPWTSAVTGELFFGEGSRLTVL.

This clone has a handful of counts. The V call is TRBV27, the J call TRBJ2-1; D is unresolved. V was shortened by 8 bases and J by 3 bases, with 8 bases between the two germline ends. This CDR3 is 12 amino acids long. Per germline, CDR1 MNHEY and CDR2 SMNVEV (reference sequence). CDR3 protein: CASLGLYNEQFF. In nucleotides, the CDR3 is TGTGCCAGCCTAGGTCTCTACAATGAGCAGTTCTTC.

The chain employs TRBV5-6 and TRBJ1-2; the D is unclear. V was pared by 5 bases and J by 8 bases, with 16 bases between. Per the germline V gene, CDR1 is SGHDT and CDR2 is YYEEEE. CDR3 length: 13 amino acids. CDR3 sequence reads: CASRLNDFGGYTF. As DNA, the CDR3 is TGTGCCAGCAGGCTTAACGACTTCGGGGGCTACACCTTC.

The rearrangement uses TRBV7-9 and TRBJ1-1, with TRBD1 matching 8 bases. The CDR3 has 15 amino acids. Looked up from germline, CDR1 is SEHNR and CDR2 is FQNEAQ (reference sequence). V gave up 6 bases and J gave up 0 bases; unmatched junction bases: 6. CDR3: CASRPGGSMNTEAFF. The CDR3 coding sequence is TGTGCCAGCAGACCAGGGGGCTCTATGAACACTGAAGCTTTCTTT.

V gene TRBV10-3 combines with J gene TRBJ1-5, with D unresolved. V gave up 0 bases and J gave up 4 bases, with 7 bases separating them. The CDR3 contains 14 residues. Germline V CDR1 and CDR2: ENHRY, SYGVKD. The CDR3 protein is CAISESAVNQPQHF. In DNA, the CDR3 is TGTGCCATCAGTGAGTCGGCAGTGAATCAGCCCCAGCATTTT.

J is TRBJ2-1 and V is TRBV19; maybe TRBD2 (5 bases). The V gene lost 7 bases and the J gene lost 5 bases, with 18 bases spanning the gap. There are 15 residues in the CDR3. CDR1 and CDR2 from the germline V gene are LNHDA and SQIVND (reference sequence). The CDR3 sequence: CASTLAGRIDNEQFF. CDR3 in DNA: TGTGCCAGTACCCTCGCGGGCAGGATCGACAATGAGCAGTTCTTC.